This T cell receptor (beta chain) was identified in a study of identical twins. This clonotype was seen a handful of times. CDR1 and CDR2 from the germline V gene are SGHRS and YFSETQ. The ends were cut back, 4 bases at V and 1 base at J, with 8 bases in the middle. There are 13 residues in the CDR3. MiXCR, run by TCRdb on the 5' RACE reads, gives a single entry per CDR3 protein. The sample contains 500,000 to 600,000 distinct CDR3 sequences, around 20% of which appear only once. Separately, the same data were catalogued under a study of T cells expressing NK-cell markers. From that paper: Source material for TCR beta repertoires consisted of sorted CD3+CD56+NKG2C+, CD3+CD56+NKG2C- and CD3+CD56-NKG2C+ T cells.

This TCR came from a woman aged 18-30 years in good health. The sequenced sample consisted of CD4+ T cells sorted from blood. The J gene is TRBJ2-5, the V gene TRBV5-1; a possible D gene is TRBD2 (6 bases). Written as DNA, the CDR3 is TGCGCCAGCAGCGGGGGGTCCCAAGAGACCCAGTACTTC. This gives the protein CASSGGSQETQYF.